The 21 T cell receptor beta chains in this list originate from one sample, sequenced in a study of cytomegalovirus exposure and HLA in healthy donors. The PCR had 60 Vbeta and 13 Jbeta primers. The repertoire was sequenced with immunoSEQ multiplex PCR; TCRdb's copy has only in-frame clones and lacks some. The table includes about 100,000 clones, approximately 79% detected once. The sample taken for sequencing was PBMCs. Receptors were obtained from a woman between 40 and 50 years old in good health and CMV-seropositive.

The J gene is TRBJ1-1, the V gene TRBV19, with TRBD1 matching 8 bases. The ends lost 4 bases at V and 4 bases at J; junction bases unmatched: 8. Germline V gene lookup returns CDR1 LNHDA and CDR2 SQIVND (reference sequence). CDR3 size: 15 residues. This CDR3 reads CASSTRQGSVTEAFF. CDR3 in DNA: TGTGCCAGTAGTACCAGACAGGGGAGCGTCACTGAAGCTTTCTTT.

This clone was counted a single time. The rearrangement uses TRBV5-5 and TRBJ1-5; possible D gene TRBD1, 6 bases. Trimming took off 4 bases at V and 3 bases at J, with 11 bases between the two ends. Germline V CDR1 and CDR2: SGHKS, YYEKEE (reference sequence). The CDR3 is made up of 14 amino acids. The CDR3: CASSQTGNNQPQHF. As DNA, the CDR3 is TGTGCCAGCAGCCAAACAGGGAACAATCAGCCCCAGCATTTT.

V usage is TRBV9 and J usage is TRBJ2-2, with 9 bases matching TRBD2. The CDR3 length is 16 residues. Germline CDR1 is SGDLS and CDR2 is YYNGEE. Trimming removed 4 bases from V and 6 bases from J; junction bases left unmatched: 10. Written as DNA, the CDR3 is TGTGCCAGCAGCCGCACCGGGACTAGCTTCTCCGGGGAGCTGTTTTTT. It specifies CASSRTGTSFSGELFF.

The gene calls are TRBV5-4 and TRBJ1-2, with 8 nucleotides matching TRBD1. The CDR3 loop spans 15 amino acids. Germline-derived CDR1 and CDR2 are SGHNT and YYREEE (reference sequence). The junction had 10 bases not matched to a gene; V was cut back by 6 bases and J by 3 bases. The CDR3, as DNA: TGTGCCAGCAAAATAAGACCGACAGGGGACTATGGCTACACCTTC. This gives the protein CASKIRPTGDYGYTF.

This clone was found a few times. The rearrangement joins TRBV9 to TRBJ1-3; D remains ambiguous. The ends were cut back, 1 base at V and 0 bases at J, with 5 bases in the middle. The germline V gene encodes CDR1 SGDLS and CDR2 YYNGEE. This CDR3 has 14 residues. DNA of the CDR3: TGTGCCAGCAGCGTACGCAGCTCTGGAAACACCATATATTTT. It translates to CASSVRSSGNTIYF.

J is TRBJ2-7 and V is TRBV7-2, with D perhaps matching TRBD1 (6 bases). Trimming pared 2 bases from V and 7 bases from J, leaving 18 bases between. The CDR3 loop spans 15 amino acids. Looked up from germline, CDR1 is SGHTA and CDR2 is FQGNSA. CDR3 nucleotide sequence: TGTGCCAGCAGCTTACAGCAGGGGTTGGGTGGGGAGCAGTACTTC. It codes for CASSLQQGLGGEQYF. Full variable domain (rest looked up from reference TRBV7-2 and TRBJ2-7): GAGVSQSPSNKVTEKGKDVELRCDPISGHTALYWYRQSLGQGLEFLIYFQGNSAPDKSGLPSDRFSAERTGGSVSTLTIQRTQQEDSAVYLCASSLQQGLGGEQYFGPGTRLTVT.

This clone was detected only a few times. The chain carries TRBV19 and TRBJ1-1; no clear D. Trimming took off 4 bases at V and 1 base at J, with 7 bases between the two ends. Germline lookup yields CDR1 LNHDA and CDR2 SQIVND (reference sequence). CDR3 length equals 13 residues. CDR3 bases: TGTGCCAGTAGTAACACGGGGAACACTGAAGCTTTCTTT. It specifies CASSNTGNTEAFF.

The V gene is TRBV6-5, the J gene TRBJ1-1; D ambiguous. Germline CDR1 reads MNHEY; CDR2 reads SVGAGI. V lost 6 bases, J lost 0 bases, and 11 bases lay in between. This CDR3 spans 14 amino acids. The CDR3 reads CASRSFGMNTEAFF. The CDR3 bases are TGTGCCAGCAGATCCTTCGGGATGAACACTGAAGCTTTCTTT.

The chain has TRBV5-4 and TRBJ2-3; no clear D gene. Trimming removed 2 bases at V and 2 bases at J, with 3 bases between. There are 12 residues in the CDR3. Germline values: CDR1 SGHNT, CDR2 YYREEE (reference sequence). The CDR3 sequence: CASSFVTDTQYF. CDR3 nucleotides: TGTGCCAGCAGCTTCGTCACAGATACGCAGTATTTT.

This clone was observed a handful of times. J is TRBJ2-7 and V is TRBV5-6, with 7 bases identical to TRBD1. The CDR3 sequence is 15 residues long. Germline CDR1 is SGHDT and CDR2 is YYEEEE. V trimming: 3 bases; J trimming: 2 bases; junction bases outside the gene matches: 8. CDR3 residues: CASSSPRGRAYEQYF. CDR3 in DNA: TGTGCCAGCAGCTCGCCGAGGGGGCGCGCCTACGAGCAGTACTTC.

The J gene is TRBJ1-2, the V gene TRBV6-1, with 8 positions matching TRBD1. Losses at the gene ends were 1 base for V and 3 bases for J; bases not matched to a gene: 4. Germline CDR1 is MNHNS and CDR2 is SASEGT. This CDR3 is 15 amino acids long. The chain's CDR3 is CASSEGTGNYYGYTF. The CDR3 coding sequence is TGTGCCAGCAGTGAAGGGACAGGGAATTACTATGGCTACACCTTC.

CDR3 nucleotides: TGTGCCAGCAGCTTCATCCGGACAGGGATAACCAATGAGCAGTTCTTC. It encodes CASSFIRTGITNEQFF. This chain connects TRBV11-1 to TRBJ2-1, with 8 bases lining up with TRBD1. The V gene's germline CDR1 is SGHAT and CDR2 FQDESV (reference sequence). Trimming cost V 3 bases and J 6 bases; bases outside gene matches: 10. The length of the CDR3 is 16 residues. Using reference TRBV11-1 and TRBJ2-1 for the parts outside the CDR3, the full variable domain is EAEVAQSPRYKITEKSQAVAFWCDPISGHATLYWYRQILGQGPELLVQFQDESVVDDSQLPKDRFSAERLKGVDSTLKIQPAELGDSAMYLCASSFIRTGITNEQFFGPGTRLTVL.

The rearrangement uses TRBV7-9 and TRBJ2-5; D is possibly TRBD2 (5 bases). The CDR3 extends over 17 amino acids. The ends were cut back, 5 bases at V and 1 base at J, with 20 bases in the middle. The germline gives CDR1 SEHNR, CDR2 FQNEAQ (reference sequence). The CDR3 sequence: CASSGRREDLSQETQYF. Written as DNA, the CDR3 is TGTGCCAGCAGCGGCAGACGGGAAGACCTATCCCAAGAGACCCAGTACTTC.

The V gene is TRBV27, the J gene TRBJ2-1, with TRBD2 matching over 12 bases. This CDR3 contains 15 residues. Trimming cost V 5 bases and J 9 bases; bases outside gene matches: 8. Germline CDR1 is MNHEY and CDR2 is SMNVEV (reference sequence). The CDR3 DNA follows: TGTGCCAGCAGTACCCTAGCGGGGGGGCCATTTGAGCAGTTCTTC. Its translation is CASSTLAGGPFEQFF.

The gene calls are TRBV19 and TRBJ1-5; 8 nucleotides align to TRBD1. The CDR3 runs 15 residues. Per germline, CDR1 LNHDA and CDR2 SQIVND (reference sequence). V was clipped by 5 bases and J by 7 bases; unmatched bases: 10. This chain's CDR3 is CASSSGQGARQPQHF. For the CDR3, the DNA is TGTGCCAGTAGTTCGGGGCAGGGGGCTCGGCAGCCCCAGCATTTT.

The chain couples TRBV7-2 to TRBJ1-2; D is unclear. CDR1 SGHTA and CDR2 FQGNSA come from the germline V gene. V was cut by 1 base and J by 8 bases, with 8 bases left in between. CDR3 length equals 12 residues. Here the CDR3 DNA reads TGTGCCAGCAGCTTAGTTATAGAGGGCTACACCTTC. Amino acid sequence: CASSLVIEGYTF.

The chain uses TRBV19 and TRBJ1-5; D perhaps matches TRBD1 (6 bases). The germline V gene encodes CDR1 LNHDA and CDR2 SQIVND (reference sequence). This CDR3 has 14 amino acids. V was clipped by 6 bases and J by 4 bases, with 13 bases between them. The CDR3: CASRIFQGNQPQHF. CDR3 DNA sequence: TGTGCCAGTAGGATATTCCAGGGGAATCAGCCCCAGCATTTT.

V and J are TRBV5-1 and TRBJ2-3, with 7 bases aligning to TRBD2. The CDR3 is 15 amino acids. J was trimmed by 0 bases and V by 5 bases; bases with no gene match: 6. Germline V gene lookup returns CDR1 SGHRS and CDR2 YFSETQ. CDR3 region: CASSSSGESTDTQYF. CDR3 bases: TGCGCCAGCAGTTCGAGCGGGGAGAGCACAGATACGCAGTATTTT.

This clone was detected only a few times. The rearrangement joins TRBV30 to TRBJ2-2; no reliable D call. Germline-derived CDR1 and CDR2 are GTSNPN and SVGIG (reference sequence). CDR3 length: 10 amino acids. V was trimmed by 8 bases and J by 6 bases, leaving 7 bases between them. The CDR3: CALGSGELFF. CDR3 sequence (DNA): TGTGCCCTCGGGTCCGGGGAGCTGTTTTTT.

In its sample, this clone was seen once. The gene calls are TRBV29-1 and TRBJ1-4; 7 nucleotides line up with TRBD1. This CDR3 spans 16 amino acids. With V trimmed by 6 bases and J by 2 bases, 12 bases remained unmatched. Germline CDR1 reads SQVTM; CDR2 reads ANQGSEA. Here the CDR3 reads CSVAQGSLATNEKLFF. The CDR3 region has the DNA TGCAGCGTCGCACAGGGGAGTTTGGCTACTAATGAAAAACTGTTTTTT.

This clone has more than one count but fewer than ten. The chain recombines TRBV9 with TRBJ2-5; D unclear. Germline CDR1 is SGDLS and CDR2 is YYNGEE. Trimming shortened V by 0 bases and J by 5 bases, and 11 bases separated the two germline ends. This CDR3 is 14 amino acids long. CDR3 amino acids: CASSVGTIGETQYF. CDR3 nucleotides: TGTGCCAGCAGCGTAGGTACTATTGGGGAGACCCAGTACTTC.